This is a list of T cell receptor beta chains from one sample in a study of blood T cell repertoires in COVID-19. Profiling relied on immunoSEQ multiplex PCR, and the TCRdb table lists in-frame clones only, not all of them. In the table there are over 150,000 clones, approximately 91% of which are singletons. The sequenced sample was peripheral blood. These TCRs come from a man younger than 30 with COVID-19, enrolled during active disease. Each CDR3 is given with its conserved first and last residue. A D gene is named only where the DNA matches it firmly. Size tells how often a clone was seen (once, few, many) or the class of an expanded clone, and some rows leave it out.

cdr3_nt | cdr3_aa | j_call | clone_size | d_call | v_call
TGCGCCAGCAGCCAAGGAGCCCCGCGGGACGAGCAGTACTTC | CASSQGAPRDEQYF | TRBJ2-7 | - | - | TRBV4-3
TGCGCCAGCAGCCAAGACAGCGGACCTCGGTTCTTC | CASSQDSGPRFF | TRBJ2-1 | - | - | TRBV4-1
TGTGCCTCTTGGGCAGGGGCGGACGGAAACACCATATATTTT | CASWAGADGNTIYF | TRBJ1-3 | - | - | TRBV10-3
TGTGCCAGCAGTTCCGGGACAGGGAGTTCCTACAATGAGCAGTTCTTC | CASSSGTGSSYNEQFF | TRBJ2-1 | - | TRBD1 | TRBV5-6
TGTGCCACCTCAGGGTTGGAAAACGAGCAGTACTTC | CATSGLENEQYF | TRBJ2-7 | - | - | TRBV19
TGTGCCAGCTCACCACCCGGGGAGGGGCCGTATGGCTACACCTTC | CASSPPGEGPYGYTF | TRBJ1-2 | - | - | TRBV18
TGTGCCAGCAGTTTGGCGGGACAGGGTCCCCACGAGCAGTACTTC | CASSLAGQGPHEQYF | TRBJ2-7 | once | TRBD1 | TRBV27
TGCGCCAGCAGTGAGAAACAGGGTTCCTACGAGCAGTACTTC | CASSEKQGSYEQYF | TRBJ2-7 | - | - | TRBV10-1
TGTGCCAGCAGCTTCTCAGCTAGCGCCGGGGAGCTGTTTTTT | CASSFSASAGELFF | TRBJ2-2 | - | - | TRBV11-1
TGTGCCAGCAGCGCCTGGACTAGCGGGATGAGCGAGCAGTACTTC | CASSAWTSGMSEQYF | TRBJ2-7 | - | TRBD2 | TRBV5-4
TGTGCCAGCAGTTACACGGACAGGGTTTATGACGAGCAGTACTTC | CASSYTDRVYDEQYF | TRBJ2-7 | - | TRBD1 | TRBV6-5
TGTGCCTGGAGCTCCGGACTAGCGGTCACAGATACGCAGTATTTT | CAWSSGLAVTDTQYF | TRBJ2-3 | - | TRBD2 | TRBV30
TGTGCCATTACCCTCCCAGGCCATGCTATGAACACTGAAGCTTTCTTT | CAITLPGHAMNTEAFF | TRBJ1-1 | - | - | TRBV28
TGTGCCAGCAGCTTAGGCACAGCGGCCCCCTACGAGCAGTACTTC | CASSLGTAAPYEQYF | TRBJ2-7 | few | - | TRBV11-3
TGTGCCAGCACCACCGGGGGCACTGAAGCTTTCTTT | CASTTGGTEAFF | TRBJ1-1 | once | - | TRBV28
TGTGCCGCGAAAGGGGAAAACATTCAGTACTTC | CAAKGENIQYF | TRBJ2-4 | - | - | TRBV10-3
TGTGCCAGCAGTGACTCCGACACCGGGGAGCTGTTTTTT | CASSDSDTGELFF | TRBJ2-2 | - | - | TRBV6-6
TGTGCCAGCCGGGACAGCGGTCAGCCCCAGCATTTT | CASRDSGQPQHF | TRBJ1-5 | - | TRBD1 | TRBV2
TGTGCCACCAGACAGTGGGCAGGGGATGAAAAACTGTTTTTT | CATRQWAGDEKLFF | TRBJ1-4 | - | - | TRBV15
TGTGCCAGCTCACCGAATTCACAGGGGGTGGTTTACAATGAGCAGTTCTTC | CASSPNSQGVVYNEQFF | TRBJ2-1 | - | TRBD1 | TRBV18
TGTGCCAGCAGGGAACTGACAGTGAACACTGAAGCTTTCTTT | CASRELTVNTEAFF | TRBJ1-1 | - | - | TRBV2
TGTGCCAGCAGTTTAAATAGCAATCAGCCCCAGCATTTT | CASSLNSNQPQHF | TRBJ1-5 | once | - | TRBV6-6
TGTGCCAGCAGCAACCCGCCTACCGGGGACAGGCTTAGCAATCAGCCCCAGCATTTT | CASSNPPTGDRLSNQPQHF | TRBJ1-5 | - | TRBD1 | TRBV7-9
TGCGCCAGCGGTCCGGGACAGAACTATGGCTACACCTTC | CASGPGQNYGYTF | TRBJ1-2 | - | TRBD1 | TRBV5-1
TGTGCCAGCAGCAAAGTAGGCATCCAGGGCTACGAGCAGTACTTC | CASSKVGIQGYEQYF | TRBJ2-7 | - | - | TRBV21-1
TGTGCCAGCAGTCGGGGGACTAGCGGGAGGGGGGCGCTGGCTTCGGAGCAGTTCTTC | CASSRGTSGRGALASEQFF | TRBJ2-1 | - | TRBD2 | TRBV28
TGCGCCAGCAGCCAAGATAAACTAGCGGGAAGCTACGAGCAGTACTTC | CASSQDKLAGSYEQYF | TRBJ2-7 | - | TRBD2 | TRBV4-3
TGTGCCAGCAGCGCCCCCTACAGGAACACCGGGGAGCTGTTTTTT | CASSAPYRNTGELFF | TRBJ2-2 | - | - | TRBV7-6
TGCGCCAGCAGCTTGCGGAGGTCGGGTGAGCCGGAGACCCAGTACTTC | CASSLRRSGEPETQYF | TRBJ2-5 | - | - | TRBV5-1
TGCAGCGTTGATACGCGGACTATAGGGGTCAACTATGGCTACACCTTC | CSVDTRTIGVNYGYTF | TRBJ1-2 | - | - | TRBV29-1
TGCGCCAGCAGCTTGGAGGGACAGCCCCAACAGCCCCAGCATTTT | CASSLEGQPQQPQHF | TRBJ1-5 | - | TRBD1 | TRBV5-1
TGTGCCAGCAGTTACGGGGCAGGGGGCGCAGATACGCAGTATTTT | CASSYGAGGADTQYF | TRBJ2-3 | - | TRBD1 | TRBV6-2/TRBV6-3
TGTGCCACCACACTAGCGGGAGGAAATGAGCAGTTCTTC | CATTLAGGNEQFF | TRBJ2-1 | - | TRBD2 | TRBV15
TGTGCCAGCCGGTGGAGGGGAGATCAGCCCCAGCATTTT | CASRWRGDQPQHF | TRBJ1-5 | - | - | TRBV6-5
TGTGCCACCAGCGAAGACATCTTTAGACACAATGAGCAGTTCTTC | CATSEDIFRHNEQFF | TRBJ2-1 | - | - | TRBV15
TGTGCCAGCAGTTTACGCGACTACGAGCAGTACTTC | CASSLRDYEQYF | TRBJ2-7 | - | - | TRBV28
TGTGCCAGCAGTTTACCCGGACAGGCCTCAGAAGCTTTCTTT | CASSLPGQASEAFF | TRBJ1-1 | - | TRBD1 | TRBV28
TGTGCCAGCAGCCCCGGTTGGACGGGGTTCACTCGGTACGAGCAGTACTTC | CASSPGWTGFTRYEQYF | TRBJ2-7 | - | - | TRBV11-2
TGTGCCAGCAGTTACTCAGGAGGGCGGATGAACACTGAAGCTTTCTTT | CASSYSGGRMNTEAFF | TRBJ1-1 | - | - | TRBV6-2/TRBV6-3
TGTGCCAGCAGCGTAGCTACTGATGAGCAGTTCTTC | CASSVATDEQFF | TRBJ2-1 | - | - | TRBV9
TGCGCCAGCAGCCAAGACCTAGGAGAGGGAAATCAGCCCCAGCATTTT | CASSQDLGEGNQPQHF | TRBJ1-5 | - | - | TRBV4-3
TGCGCCAGCCCCTTAGCCTATTTTTCCTACGAGCAGTACTTC | CASPLAYFSYEQYF | TRBJ2-7 | - | - | TRBV10-1
TGTGCCAGCAGCCCAGTCAAGGAGGATGGCTACACCTTC | CASSPVKEDGYTF | TRBJ1-2 | - | - | TRBV6-2/TRBV6-3
TGTGCCAGCAGCCTTGGACAGGGTGAGGTCGAGCAGTACTTC | CASSLGQGEVEQYF | TRBJ2-7 | - | TRBD1 | TRBV9
TGTGCCAGCAGCCCGAGGACAGGGCGAGAGACCCAGTACTTC | CASSPRTGRETQYF | TRBJ2-5 | - | TRBD1 | TRBV9
TGTGCCAGCAGCTTCGGGGGAGTAGGTGAGCAGTTCTTC | CASSFGGVGEQFF | TRBJ2-1 | - | - | TRBV11-3
TGTGCCAGCAGTCCCCGAGGGACAGGGGATTACGAGCAGTACTTC | CASSPRGTGDYEQYF | TRBJ2-7 | - | TRBD1 | TRBV28
TGTGCCAGTAGTACTAGCCGGGACACGAGCATCTATGGCTACACCTTC | CASSTSRDTSIYGYTF | TRBJ1-2 | - | - | TRBV19
TGTGCCACCAGCCTAGACGGTTTTAATTCACCCCTCCACTTT | CATSLDGFNSPLHF | TRBJ1-6 | - | - | TRBV15
TGTGCCAGCAGCTTGACAGATTACGAGCAGTACTTC | CASSLTDYEQYF | TRBJ2-7 | - | - | TRBV5-6
TGTGCCAGCAGCTTTTTAAGCAGGGGCTACGAGCAGTACTTC | CASSFLSRGYEQYF | TRBJ2-7 | - | - | TRBV7-9
TGTGCCAGCAGTCCGGACAGGGTACGCTATGGCTACACCTTC | CASSPDRVRYGYTF | TRBJ1-2 | - | TRBD1 | TRBV6-2/TRBV6-3
TGTGCCAGCAGTTTAGGGACTAGCGGCTACAATGAGCAGTTCTTC | CASSLGTSGYNEQFF | TRBJ2-1 | - | TRBD2 | TRBV28